What follows are 2 T cell receptor beta chains derived from one specimen sequenced in a study of vaccination and CD4 T cells after COVID-19 (dated 2022 in TCRdb). Library construction relied on PCR. Sequencing relied on an Illumina iSeq 100. At the Johns Hopkins FTIC core, DNA from the cultured CD4+ T cells underwent TCR sequencing with the Oncomine TCR Beta short-read assay. TCRdb handled the public reads itself, with Q25 trimming in fastp and clone calling in MiXCR, and kept productive beta chains. Each CDR3 protein gets just one entry, which takes the most common genes and DNA from the rows behind it. For this sample the table gives roughly 17,000 distinct CDR3 sequences, of which less than 50% were detected only once. The top ten constitute 8% to 9.5% of the sample. No antigen has been identified for these receptors. What the treatment or condition label conveys for this sample: roughly ten-day PBMC culture with coronavirus spike peptide pools or control peptides (ViraFEST assay).

Sequencing used CD4+ T cells from blood, cultured in vitro. These receptor sequences come from a human donor who had recovered from COVID-19.

Turning to this clonotype: At one boundary the junction diverges from the germline segment, which might be a read error. This chain links TRBV27 with TRBJ2-7; TRBD1 or TRBD2 may be the D gene (6 bases each). Germline V CDR1 and CDR2: MNHEY, SMNVEV (reference sequence). CDR3 length: 16 residues. In DNA form, the CDR3 reads TGCACCAGCAGTTTAGAGCCGGGGGCGCAGGTCTACGAGCAGTACTTC. Amino acids: CTSSLEPGAQVYEQYF.

This chain connects TRBV9 to TRBJ1-1, with a possible D match to TRBD1 (6 bases). Germline lookup yields CDR1 SGDLS and CDR2 YYNGEE. The ends were cut back, 1 base at V and 5 bases at J, with 12 bases in the middle. The CDR3 totals 14 residues. The DNA for the CDR3 is TGTGCCAGCAGCGTACCCGACAGGCCGACTGAAGCTTTCTTT. It encodes CASSVPDRPTEAFF.